This T cell receptor beta chain is drawn from a study of shared clonotypes between healthy human individuals. Overall study: With ages of 18 to 49, the donors were a couple of women and a few men. General observations from the study: Naive subsets usually exceeded memory subsets in estimated richness.

To note about this clone: Its antigen is not known.

Clones were sequenced by immunoSEQ multiplex PCR, and TCRdb holds only the in-frame ones, with some missing. The sample gives approximately 1.1 million clones, approximately 80% of which show up once; approximately 0.52% is in the top ten. The V end lost 4 bases, the J end lost 2 bases, and 15 bases lay between the germline ends. The CDR3 has 15 amino acids. Germline CDR1 SGHNT, CDR2 YYREEE (reference sequence). The TCR comes from a man younger than 30 in good health. Some clones in this sample may be carry-over from other donors' samples. The rearrangement joins TRBV5-4 to TRBJ2-5; D is possibly TRBD1 or TRBD2 (7 bases each). Sequencing used memory CD4+ T cells from PBMCs. Subset: CD45RA-negative fraction. The CDR3 loop is CASSPGRGRQETQYF. CDR3 nucleotide sequence: TGTGCCAGCAGCCCTGGGAGGGGGCGGCAAGAGACCCAGTACTTC.